The TCR beta chain under discussion was sequenced for a study of T cell changes during pregnancy in multiple sclerosis. TCRdb's copy holds only in-frame clones and misses some; the assay was immunoSEQ multiplex PCR. This sample has approximately 52,000 clones; around 93% occur once, and the top ten carry roughly 0.59%. This TCR was recovered from a female donor with multiple sclerosis, enrolled in a pregnancy study. Specimen: CD4+ T cells from peripheral blood mononuclear cells, collected after pregnancy.

DNA of the CDR3: TGTGCCAGCAGCTTAGAAGGAGATGGCTACACCTTC. It translates to CASSLEGDGYTF. The rearrangement links TRBV11-3 to TRBJ1-2; no definite D call. Trimming shortened V by 0 bases and J by 6 bases, and 5 bases separated the two germline ends. The CDR3 is 12 residues long. CDR1 and CDR2 from the germline V gene are SGHNT and YENEEA.